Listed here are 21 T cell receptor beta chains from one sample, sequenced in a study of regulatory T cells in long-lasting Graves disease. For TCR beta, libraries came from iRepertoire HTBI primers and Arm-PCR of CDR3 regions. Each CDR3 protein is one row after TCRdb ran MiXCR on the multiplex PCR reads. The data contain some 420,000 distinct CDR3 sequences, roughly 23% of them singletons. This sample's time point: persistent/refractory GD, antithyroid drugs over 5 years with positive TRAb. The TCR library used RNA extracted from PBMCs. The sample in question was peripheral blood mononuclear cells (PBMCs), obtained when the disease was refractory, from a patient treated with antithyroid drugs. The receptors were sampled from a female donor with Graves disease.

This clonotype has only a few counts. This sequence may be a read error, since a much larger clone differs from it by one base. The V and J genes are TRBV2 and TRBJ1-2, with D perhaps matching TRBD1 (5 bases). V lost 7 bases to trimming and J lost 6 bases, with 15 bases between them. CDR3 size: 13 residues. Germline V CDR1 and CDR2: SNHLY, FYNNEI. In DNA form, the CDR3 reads TGTGCCAGCATTAGGTTGGCGGGGGATGGCTACACCTTC. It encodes CASIRLAGDGYTF.

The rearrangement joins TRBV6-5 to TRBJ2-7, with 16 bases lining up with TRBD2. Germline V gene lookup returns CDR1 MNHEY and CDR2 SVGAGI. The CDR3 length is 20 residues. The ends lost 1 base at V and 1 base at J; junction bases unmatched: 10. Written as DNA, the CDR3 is TGTGCCAGCAGTTACTTCACCGGGACTAGCGGGAGGGGGACTTCCTACGAGCAGTACTTC. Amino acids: CASSYFTGTSGRGTSYEQYF.

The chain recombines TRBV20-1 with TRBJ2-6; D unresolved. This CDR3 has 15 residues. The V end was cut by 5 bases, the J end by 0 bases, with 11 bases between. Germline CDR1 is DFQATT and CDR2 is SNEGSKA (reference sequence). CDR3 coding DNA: TGCAGTGCTGCCGCTACTTTCTCTGGGGCCAACGTCCTGACTTTC. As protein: CSAAATFSGANVLTF.

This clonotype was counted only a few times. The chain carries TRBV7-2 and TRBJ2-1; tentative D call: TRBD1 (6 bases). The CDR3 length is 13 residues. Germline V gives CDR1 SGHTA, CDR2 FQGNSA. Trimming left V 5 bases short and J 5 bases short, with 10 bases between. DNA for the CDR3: TGTGCCAGCAGCCCCCGACAGGACAATGAGCAGTTCTTC. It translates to CASSPRQDNEQFF.

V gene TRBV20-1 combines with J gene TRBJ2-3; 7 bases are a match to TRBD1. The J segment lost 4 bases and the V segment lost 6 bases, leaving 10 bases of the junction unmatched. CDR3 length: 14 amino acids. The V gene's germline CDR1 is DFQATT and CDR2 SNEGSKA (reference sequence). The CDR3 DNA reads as TGCAGTGCCCACCCACTACAGGGGTCAGATACGCAGTATTTT. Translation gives CSAHPLQGSDTQYF.

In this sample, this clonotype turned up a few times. In DNA form, the CDR3 reads TGCAGTGCTAGAGATAGGTCGGCGGGGGCCTACGAGCAGTACTTC. Translated: CSARDRSAGAYEQYF. V and J are TRBV20-1 and TRBJ2-7; TRBD2 matches 7 bases. Germline V gene lookup returns CDR1 DFQATT and CDR2 SNEGSKA (reference sequence). The CDR3 extends over 15 amino acids. V gave up 0 bases and J gave up 2 bases; unmatched junction bases: 7.

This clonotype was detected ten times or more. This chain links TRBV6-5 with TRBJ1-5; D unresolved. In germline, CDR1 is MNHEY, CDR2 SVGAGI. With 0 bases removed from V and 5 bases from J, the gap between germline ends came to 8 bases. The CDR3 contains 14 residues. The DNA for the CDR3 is TGTGCCAGCAGTTACTCGAAACGAGATCAGCCCCAGCATTTT. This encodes CASSYSKRDQPQHF.

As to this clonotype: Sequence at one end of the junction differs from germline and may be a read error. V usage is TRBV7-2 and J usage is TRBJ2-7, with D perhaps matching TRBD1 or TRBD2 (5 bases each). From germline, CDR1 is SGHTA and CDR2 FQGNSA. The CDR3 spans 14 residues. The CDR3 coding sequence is TGTGCCAGCAGCTTAGCGCAGGGAGACCCTTTGAGGAACTTC. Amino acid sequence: CASSLAQGDPLRNF.

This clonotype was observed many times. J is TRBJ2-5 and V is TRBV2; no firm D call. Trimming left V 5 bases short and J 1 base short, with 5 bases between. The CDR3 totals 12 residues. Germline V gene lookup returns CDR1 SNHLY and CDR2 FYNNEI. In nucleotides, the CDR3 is TGTGCCAGCAGTTACAGCCAAGAGACCCAGTACTTC. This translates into CASSYSQETQYF.

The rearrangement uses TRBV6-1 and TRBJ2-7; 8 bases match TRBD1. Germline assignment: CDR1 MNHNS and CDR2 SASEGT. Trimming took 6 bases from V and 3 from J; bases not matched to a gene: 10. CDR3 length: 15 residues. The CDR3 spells CASRRQGTYNYEQYF. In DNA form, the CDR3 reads TGTGCCAGCAGGCGACAGGGGACTTACAACTACGAGCAGTACTTC.

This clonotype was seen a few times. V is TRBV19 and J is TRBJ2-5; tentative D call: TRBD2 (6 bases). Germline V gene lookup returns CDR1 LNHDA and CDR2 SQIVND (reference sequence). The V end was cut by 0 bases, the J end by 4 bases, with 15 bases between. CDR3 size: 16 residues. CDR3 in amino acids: CASSIDHGTGGETQYF. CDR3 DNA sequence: TGTGCCAGTAGTATAGACCACGGGACTGGGGGAGAGACCCAGTACTTC.

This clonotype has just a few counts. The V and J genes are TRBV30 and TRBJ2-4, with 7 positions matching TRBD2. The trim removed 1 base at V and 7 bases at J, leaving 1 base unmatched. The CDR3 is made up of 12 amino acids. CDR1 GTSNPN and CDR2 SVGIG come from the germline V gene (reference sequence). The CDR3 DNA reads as TGTGCCTGGAGTGAGACTAGCAACATTCAGTACTTC. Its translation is CAWSETSNIQYF.

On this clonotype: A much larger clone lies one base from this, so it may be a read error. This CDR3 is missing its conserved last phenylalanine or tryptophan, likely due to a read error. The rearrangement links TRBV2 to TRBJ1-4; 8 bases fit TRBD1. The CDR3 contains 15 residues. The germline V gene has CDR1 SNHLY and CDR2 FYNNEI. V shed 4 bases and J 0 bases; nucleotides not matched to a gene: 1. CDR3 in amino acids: CASSAQGATNEKLFL. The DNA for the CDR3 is TGTGCCAGCAGTGCACAGGGGGCAACTAATGAAAAACTGTTTCTT.

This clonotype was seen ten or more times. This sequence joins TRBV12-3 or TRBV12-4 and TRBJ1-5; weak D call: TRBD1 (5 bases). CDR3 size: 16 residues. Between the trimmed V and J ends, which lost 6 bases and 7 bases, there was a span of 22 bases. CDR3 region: CASRITGGRGWQPQHF. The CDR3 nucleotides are TGTGCCAGCAGAATCACCGGGGGGAGGGGCTGGCAGCCCCAGCATTTT.

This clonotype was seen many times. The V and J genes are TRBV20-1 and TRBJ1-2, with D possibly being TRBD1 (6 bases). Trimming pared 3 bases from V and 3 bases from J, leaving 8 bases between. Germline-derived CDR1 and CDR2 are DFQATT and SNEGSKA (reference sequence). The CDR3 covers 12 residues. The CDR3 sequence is CSASRQDYGYTF. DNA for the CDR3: TGCAGTGCTAGTCGACAGGACTATGGCTACACCTTC.

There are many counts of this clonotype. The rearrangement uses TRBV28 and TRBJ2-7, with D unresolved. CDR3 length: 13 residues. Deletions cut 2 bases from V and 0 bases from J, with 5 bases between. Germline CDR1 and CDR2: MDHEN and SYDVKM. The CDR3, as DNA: TGTGCCAGCAGTTTACCAGGCTCCTACGAGCAGTACTTC. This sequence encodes CASSLPGSYEQYF.

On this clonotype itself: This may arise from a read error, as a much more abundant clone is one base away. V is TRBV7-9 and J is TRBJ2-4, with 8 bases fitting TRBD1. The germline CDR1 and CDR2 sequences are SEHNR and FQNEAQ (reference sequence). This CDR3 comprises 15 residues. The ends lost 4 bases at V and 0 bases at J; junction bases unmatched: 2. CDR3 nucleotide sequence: TGTGCCAGCAGCTGGACAGGGATAGCCAAAAACATTCAGTACTTC. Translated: CASSWTGIAKNIQYF.

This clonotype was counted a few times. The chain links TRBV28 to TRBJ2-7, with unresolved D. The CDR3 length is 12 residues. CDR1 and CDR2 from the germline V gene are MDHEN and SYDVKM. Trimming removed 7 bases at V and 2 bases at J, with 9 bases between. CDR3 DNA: TGTGCCAGCAATAAGGAAACCTACGAGCAGTACTTC. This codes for CASNKETYEQYF.

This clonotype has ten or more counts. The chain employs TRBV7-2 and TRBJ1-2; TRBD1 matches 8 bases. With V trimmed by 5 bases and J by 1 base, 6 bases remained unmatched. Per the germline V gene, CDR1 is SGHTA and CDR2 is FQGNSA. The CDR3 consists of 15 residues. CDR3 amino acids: CASSPRQGFNYGYTF. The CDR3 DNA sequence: TGTGCCAGCAGCCCCAGACAGGGGTTTAACTATGGCTACACCTTC.

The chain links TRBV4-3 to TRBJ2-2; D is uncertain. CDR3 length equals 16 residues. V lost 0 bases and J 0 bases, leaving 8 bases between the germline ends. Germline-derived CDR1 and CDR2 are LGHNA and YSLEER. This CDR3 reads CASSQDWHANTGELFF. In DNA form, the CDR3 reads TGCGCCAGCAGCCAAGATTGGCACGCGAACACCGGGGAGCTGTTTTTT.

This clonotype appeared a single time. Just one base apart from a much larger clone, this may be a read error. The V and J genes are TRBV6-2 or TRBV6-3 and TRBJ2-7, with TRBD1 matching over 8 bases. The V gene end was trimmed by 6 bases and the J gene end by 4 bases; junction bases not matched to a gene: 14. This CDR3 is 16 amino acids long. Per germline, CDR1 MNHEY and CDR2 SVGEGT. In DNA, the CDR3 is TGTGCCAGCAGACGCCCGACAGGGGCGATTAGGTACGAGCAGTACTTC. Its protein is CASRRPTGAIRYEQYF.